The 29 T cell receptor beta chains in this list originate from one sample, sequenced in a study of cytomegalovirus exposure and HLA in healthy donors. Vbeta (60) and Jbeta (13) primers were used in the PCR. Assay: immunoSEQ multiplex PCR; the TCRdb copy retains only in-frame clones and omits some. The sample consists of 150,000 to 200,000 clones, 80% of them appearing once. Specimen: PBMCs. These TCRs come from a man between 18 and 35 years old in good health and CMV-seropositive.

The J gene is TRBJ2-2, the V gene TRBV7-3; D may be TRBD2 (7 bases). Trimming removed 6 bases at V and 2 bases at J, with 13 bases between. Germline CDR1 is SGHTA and CDR2 is FQGTGA. The CDR3 contains 15 residues. The CDR3 is CASSSGGPNTGELFF. The CDR3 DNA follows: TGTGCCAGCAGTTCCGGGGGGCCAAACACCGGGGAGCTGTTTTTT.

The chain combines TRBV2 with TRBJ1-2, with TRBD1 matching 9 bases. Germline CDR1 is SNHLY and CDR2 is FYNNEI. CDR3 size: 14 residues. Trimming cost V 3 bases and J 6 bases; bases outside gene matches: 5. The CDR3: CASSEGTGLDGYTF. For the CDR3, the DNA is TGTGCCAGCAGTGAGGGGACAGGGCTAGATGGCTACACCTTC.

J is TRBJ2-3 and V is TRBV27, with 11 positions matching TRBD2. This CDR3 region has 16 residues. V was clipped by 6 bases and J by 2 bases; unmatched bases: 7. The germline CDR1 and CDR2 sequences are MNHEY and SMNVEV (reference sequence). The DNA for the CDR3 is TGTGCCAGCAGCGCCCTAGCGGGGGGACACACAGATACGCAGTATTTT. It specifies CASSALAGGHTDTQYF.

This chain joins TRBV6-1 and TRBJ2-1, with D perhaps matching TRBD2 (6 bases). The ends were cut back, 3 bases at V and 6 bases at J, with 27 bases in the middle. This CDR3 has 19 residues. Germline V gene lookup returns CDR1 MNHNS and CDR2 SASEGT. CDR3 amino acids: CASSDSYLGLGGRGNEQFF. As DNA, the CDR3 is TGTGCCAGCAGTGATTCTTATTTGGGGCTGGGGGGACGAGGCAATGAGCAGTTCTTC.

V usage is TRBV6-1 and J usage is TRBJ2-5, with 8 bases aligning to TRBD1. Per germline, CDR1 MNHNS and CDR2 SASEGT. The CDR3 has 14 residues. Trimming took 5 bases from V and 2 from J; bases not matched to a gene: 4. The CDR3 loop reads CASSKDRDQETQYF. CDR3 DNA sequence: TGTGCCAGCAGTAAGGACAGGGATCAAGAGACCCAGTACTTC.

The V call is TRBV29-1, the J call TRBJ1-2; possibly TRBD1 for D (5 bases). V was shortened by 5 bases and J by 6 bases, with 16 bases between the two germline ends. CDR1 is SQVTM, CDR2 ANQGSEA, per germline. This CDR3 contains 13 residues. The CDR3, as DNA: TGCAGCGTTCCGCGGGGCGCTTCAAATGGCTACACCTTC. Translation gives CSVPRGASNGYTF. Full variable domain (outside the CDR3, taken from reference TRBV29-1 and TRBJ1-2): SAVISQKPSRDICQRGTSLTIQCQVDSQVTMMFWYRQQPGQSLTLIATANQGSEATYESGFVIDKFPISRPNLTFSTLTVSNMSPEDSSIYLCSVPRGASNGYTFGSGTRLTVV.

The V gene is TRBV7-6, the J gene TRBJ2-1; the match to TRBD2 covers 10 bases. The CDR3 runs 15 residues. Looked up from germline, CDR1 is SGHVS and CDR2 is FNYEAQ. V was pared by 2 bases and J by 7 bases, with 5 bases of the junction left unmatched. The CDR3, as DNA: TGTGCCAGCAGCTTAACAGCGGGAGGGCCAAATGAGCAGTTCTTC. It specifies CASSLTAGGPNEQFF. The full variable domain, completed using reference TRBV7-6 and TRBJ2-1, is GAGVSQSPRYKVTKRGQDVALRCDPISGHVSLYWYRQALGQGPEFLTYFNYEAQQDKSGLPNDRFSAERPEGSISTLTIQRTEQRDSAMYRCASSLTAGGPNEQFFGPGTRLTVL.

The CDR3 reads CASSQYTGGSYEQYF. CDR3 DNA: TGCGCCAGCAGCCAATACACAGGGGGCTCCTACGAGCAGTACTTC. The chain links TRBV4-3 to TRBJ2-7; 8 nucleotides align to TRBD1. From germline, CDR1 is LGHNA and CDR2 YSLEER. With 2 bases clipped from V and 0 bases from J, the junction kept 3 bases outside the gene matches. This CDR3 spans 15 amino acids.

The chain couples TRBV5-1 to TRBJ2-2; possible D gene TRBD2, 5 bases. Germline values: CDR1 SGHRS, CDR2 YFSETQ. The CDR3 runs 13 residues. V was trimmed by 3 bases and J by 5 bases, leaving 8 bases between them. CDR3 sequence (DNA): TGCGCCAGCAGCTGGTCGGGGACCGGGGAGCTGTTTTTT. Its protein product is CASSWSGTGELFF. The full variable domain, its missing parts supplied by reference TRBV5-1 and TRBJ2-2, is KAGVTQTPRYLIKTRGQQVTLSCSPISGHRSVSWYQQTPGQGLQFLFEYFSETQRNKGNFPGRFSGRQFSNSRSEMNVSTLELGDSALYLCASSWSGTGELFFGEGSRLTVL.

This clone was picked up one time. The chain carries TRBV30 and TRBJ2-5; TRBD1 might be the D (5 bases). This CDR3 region has 15 residues. The germline CDR1 and CDR2 sequences are GTSNPN and SVGIG (reference sequence). The V end lost 3 bases, the J end lost 5 bases, and 19 bases lay between the germline ends. The CDR3 here is CAWSQGETYGETQYF. CDR3 DNA sequence: TGTGCCTGGAGCCAGGGTGAAACATATGGGGAGACCCAGTACTTC.

The chain uses TRBV5-5 and TRBJ1-2; tentative D call: TRBD1 (5 bases). CDR1 SGHKS and CDR2 YYEKEE come from the germline V gene (reference sequence). Trimming left V 2 bases short and J 14 bases short, with 13 bases between. The CDR3 has 11 residues. As DNA, the CDR3 is TGTGCCAGCAGCTTCGACAGCCAGAAGACCTTC. It encodes CASSFDSQKTF.

The rearrangement joins TRBV5-5 to TRBJ1-4; D is perhaps TRBD1 (5 bases). This CDR3 has 14 residues. V was shortened by 4 bases and J by 6 bases, with 13 bases between the two germline ends. Germline V gives CDR1 SGHKS, CDR2 YYEKEE (reference sequence). CDR3 amino acids: CASSRVEGDEKLFF. In DNA form, the CDR3 reads TGTGCCAGCAGCCGGGTGGAAGGGGATGAAAAACTGTTTTTT.

The rearrangement joins TRBV6-6 to TRBJ1-2, with TRBD1 matching over 7 bases. V shed 8 bases and J 4 bases; nucleotides not matched to a gene: 4. The CDR3 is 12 residues long. Per germline, CDR1 MNHNY and CDR2 SVGAGI (reference sequence). CDR3 nucleotide sequence: TGTGCCAGCGGGACAGAAACCTATGGCTACACCTTC. Its translation is CASGTETYGYTF.

The chain joins TRBV27 to TRBJ2-7; 12 nucleotides line up with TRBD2. CDR1 is MNHEY, CDR2 SMNVEV, per germline (reference sequence). This CDR3 contains 17 residues. J lost 4 bases, V lost 0 bases, and 7 bases had no gene match. The CDR3 region has the DNA TGTGCCAGCAGTTTATCGATGGCTAGCGGGGGGGTATACGAGCAGTACTTC. Encoded protein: CASSLSMASGGVYEQYF.

This clone turned up a few times. The J gene is TRBJ2-2, the V gene TRBV6-5; TRBD2 agrees at 8 bases. The CDR3 has 15 residues. Germline CDR1 MNHEY, CDR2 SVGAGI. Losses at the gene ends were 5 bases for V and 0 bases for J; bases not matched to a gene: 2. CDR3 sequence: CASSILAANTGELFF. The CDR3 bases are TGTGCCAGCAGTATACTAGCGGCGAACACCGGGGAGCTGTTTTTT.

This clone showed up just a few times. The chain joins TRBV2 to TRBJ2-3; D might be TRBD2 (6 bases). The CDR3 has 14 residues. Germline CDR1 and CDR2: SNHLY and FYNNEI. V was clipped by 4 bases and J by 2 bases, with 10 bases between them. CDR3 in amino acids: CASSVGGDTDTQYF. CDR3 nucleotide sequence: TGTGCCAGCAGTGTAGGAGGGGACACAGATACGCAGTATTTT.

The V and J genes are TRBV27 and TRBJ1-2; TRBD1 is a possible D gene (6 bases). Trimming left V 4 bases short and J 4 bases short, with 16 bases between. Germline V gene data show CDR1 as MNHEY and CDR2 as SMNVEV (reference sequence). The CDR3 contains 15 residues. The CDR3 DNA follows: TGTGCCAGCAGTTCACCGGGACATTCGATCTATGGCTACACCTTC. Encoded protein: CASSSPGHSIYGYTF.

This clone was observed a handful of times. The gene calls are TRBV11-2 and TRBJ1-4, with TRBD1 identical over 7 bases. The CDR3 sequence is 16 residues long. The V gene end was trimmed by 6 bases and the J gene end by 6 bases; junction bases not matched to a gene: 13. The V gene's germline CDR1 is SGHAT and CDR2 FQNNGV. The CDR3 reads CASRLLRGQGDEKLFF. The CDR3 DNA sequence: TGTGCCAGCAGACTGCTTAGGGGTCAGGGGGATGAAAAACTGTTTTTT. The entire variable domain, with the rest obtained from reference TRBV11-2 and TRBJ1-4, is as follows: EAGVAQSPRYKIIEKRQSVAFWCNPISGHATLYWYQQILGQGPKLLIQFQNNGVVDDSQLPKDRFSAERLKGVDSTLKIQPAKLEDSAVYLCASRLLRGQGDEKLFFGSGTQLSVL.

The rearrangement uses TRBV7-2 and TRBJ1-5; TRBD1 might be the D (6 bases). Trimming left V 4 bases short and J 5 bases short, with 9 bases between. The CDR3 spans 13 residues. Germline loops: CDR1 SGHTA, CDR2 FQGNSA. CDR3 DNA sequence: TGTGCCAGCAGCTGGAGACAGGATCAGCCCCAGCATTTT. It encodes CASSWRQDQPQHF.

The J gene is TRBJ1-2, the V gene TRBV19; 7 bases are shared with TRBD1. From germline, CDR1 is LNHDA and CDR2 SQIVND (reference sequence). This CDR3 spans 13 amino acids. Unmatched junction bases numbered 9, after V lost 9 bases and J lost 5 bases. CDR3 sequence reads: CASGQASLYGYTF. CDR3 DNA: TGTGCCAGCGGACAGGCCTCCCTGTATGGCTACACCTTC.

This clone was recorded a few times. The gene calls are TRBV7-9 and TRBJ2-7; D remains ambiguous. The CDR3 has 11 amino acids. The germline gives CDR1 SEHNR, CDR2 FQNEAQ (reference sequence). V gave up 3 bases and J gave up 2 bases, with 2 bases separating them. The CDR3 region is CASSFTYEQYF. In DNA form, the CDR3 reads TGTGCCAGCAGCTTTACCTACGAGCAGTACTTC.

The CDR3 here is CASSSRLAGATDTQYF. CDR3 nucleotide sequence: TGTGCCAGCAGCTCAAGACTAGCGGGAGCCACAGATACGCAGTATTTT. The genes are TRBV7-2 and TRBJ2-3; 12 bases are a match to TRBD2. J gave up 2 bases and V 4 bases, and 4 bases lay outside the gene matches. The germline gives CDR1 SGHTA, CDR2 FQGNSA. The length of the CDR3 is 16 residues.

The chain links TRBV7-8 to TRBJ2-3; TRBD2 might be the D (5 bases). The ends were cut back, 7 bases at V and 0 bases at J, with 23 bases in the middle. The CDR3 covers 18 residues. CDR1 and CDR2 (germline): SGHVS, FQNEAQ. The CDR3 DNA sequence: TGTGCCAGCACCGTATTTCCATCGGGATCTACTAGCACAGATACGCAGTATTTT. It is translated as CASTVFPSGSTSTDTQYF.

The J gene is TRBJ2-7, the V gene TRBV18; TRBD2 is a possible D gene (5 bases). The CDR3 loop spans 14 amino acids. V dropped 4 bases and J dropped 2 bases, with 12 bases sitting between them. Germline V gives CDR1 KGHSH, CDR2 LQKENI. Here the CDR3 reads CASSLTPGTYEQYF. CDR3 in DNA: TGTGCCAGCTCACTAACGCCCGGGACCTACGAGCAGTACTTC.

This clone was seen a handful of times. The chain is built from TRBV18 and TRBJ1-2; 9 bases fit TRBD1. Germline V CDR1 and CDR2: KGHSH, LQKENI. The junction had 7 bases not matched to a gene; V was cut back by 3 bases and J by 5 bases. This CDR3 has 15 residues. The CDR3 region has the DNA TGTGCCAGCTCACCCATGTTCGGACAGGGGTATGGCTACACCTTC. This gives the protein CASSPMFGQGYGYTF.

This clone was picked up one time. The rearrangement links TRBV1 to TRBJ2-1; no check of the table's D call, TRBD2, against the DNA was made. TRBV1 is a pseudogene segment. This CDR3 has 13 amino acids. The CDR3 DNA follows: TGCACCAGCAGCCCACCTGAACTAGCGGGAAGGTTCTTC. This gives the protein CTSSPPELAGRFF.

The genes are TRBV5-6 and TRBJ2-5; 8 bases are shared with TRBD2. The CDR3 spans 16 residues. Germline trimming cut 0 bases from V and 8 bases from J; bases unmatched to any gene: 12. Germline loops: CDR1 SGHDT, CDR2 YYEEEE. In DNA, the CDR3 is TGTGCCAGCAGCTTGGTGGAACTAGCGGACCGGTTTACCCAGTACTTC. Encoded protein: CASSLVELADRFTQYF.

The rearrangement joins TRBV7-9 to TRBJ1-1; 8 positions match TRBD1. After removal of 3 bases from V and 1 base from J, the junction contained 4 bases not matched to a gene. The CDR3 has 15 residues. Germline V gene lookup returns CDR1 SEHNR and CDR2 FQNEAQ (reference sequence). The CDR3: CASSFWTGPNTEAFF. In DNA, the CDR3 is TGTGCCAGCAGCTTCTGGACAGGGCCGAACACTGAAGCTTTCTTT.

This chain connects TRBV10-3 to TRBJ2-5; D remains ambiguous. The J call is uncertain, as TRBJ2-7 better fits the DNA end. The CDR3 has 13 amino acids. Looked up from germline, CDR1 is ENHRY and CDR2 is SYGVKD. DNA of the CDR3: TGTGCCATCAGTGCGGTAGCTTCCTACGAGCAGTACTTC. Protein product: CAISAVASYEQYF.